This T cell receptor (beta chain) was recovered during a study of blood T cell repertoires in COVID-19 (dated by TCRdb to about 2020). Context from the whole study: The collaborator samples originated in the United States, Italy and Spain and spanned the acute and convalescent phases of COVID-19. The dataset comprised deeply sampled blood TCRbeta repertoires from subjects exposed to, actively infected with, or recovered from COVID-19. The samples were drawn from the first 160 participants of the ongoing ImmuneRACE study and from some 1,300 subjects provided by 6 global collaborators. Nearly every sample came with metadata listing a de-identified subject ID, COVID-19 status, age in years and sex. A freely available public database, intended as a resource for researchers studying the immune response to SARS-CoV-2, is where the repertoires were released. The material from the prospective study consisted of cDNA or gDNA derived from T cells, B-cell-depleted T cells, or PBMCs. HLA class I and class II types, where available, came from metadata supplied by the sample provider rather than from assay-based typing. Overall results and qualifications from the work: The amount of clinical and demographic metadata varied by source and participant and was provided uncurated.

V is cut by 10 bases and J by 8 bases, and the space between the germline ends is 15 bases. CDR1 SGHNT and CDR2 YENEEA were looked up in the germline V gene. Counted from cysteine to phenylalanine, this CDR3 has 12 amino acids. CDR3 DNA is the only sequence kept; it has 36 bases, read in frame from the first base. Participants in the prospective study were enrolled through a virtual design, were aged about 18 to 100 years, and lived in roughly 24 United States geographic areas. In the prospective study, cohorts were assigned on the basis of participant-reported clinical history obtained from a screening survey and a study questionnaire. Recovered participants in ImmuneRACE Cohort 3 were defined by two consecutive negative NP/OP PCR tests, clearance by a healthcare professional, or resolution of symptoms. In the prospective study, whole blood, serum and a nasopharyngeal or oropharyngeal swab were collected from each participant by mobile phlebotomists. Over a roughly 2-month period, participants in the prospective study had the option of providing additional blood draws and questionnaires. Before DNA extraction, prospective study blood samples were shipped either frozen or at room temperature.

With regard to this clone: Its antigen is unknown. Base qualities are not provided; no much larger clone lies one nucleotide away.

The immunoSEQ Assay, a bias-controlled multiplex PCR, was used to amplify TCRbeta CDR3 regions from genomic DNA. The authors' analysis ran thus. Within the assay, amplification of reference gene primers was used to estimate how many nucleated cells each sample contained. To quantify the absolute abundance of each unique TCRbeta CDR3 rearrangement, sequence reads were collapsed and filtered. For each sample, productive Simpson clonality was calculated as the square root of Simpson's diversity index over productive rearrangements. TCRdb stores this immuneACCESS table with in-frame sequences only. Part of the clones is absent; in the studies checked, under half of the shortfall reflects unresolved V genes, and no reason is known for the rest. That table gives V, J and clone size, and the DNA gave D and trimming. The sample data list about 290,000 clones, and 89% of these were observed just once. The ten top clones hold approximately 1.5% of the sample.

The rearranged chain carries TRBV11-3 and TRBJ1-3; a tentative D call is TRBD1 (6 bases match). The receptor comes from a middle-aged woman who had recovered from COVID-19. The sample was PBMCs or T cells enriched from blood (not recorded which). The CDR3 has the sequence CATDSRGYTIYF. In nucleotide form, the sequence is TGTGCCACGGACAGTCGCGGGTACACCATATATTTT. The variable domain in full, with residues beyond the CDR3 obtained from the reference TRBV11-3 and TRBJ1-3 genes, is EAGVVQSPRYKIIEKKQPVAFWCNPISGHNTLYWYLQNLGQGPELLIRYENEEAVDDSQLPKDRFSAERLKGVDSTLKIQPAELGDSAVYLCATDSRGYTIYFGEGSWLTVV.